One and the same sample provided the 6 T cell receptor beta chains below, sequenced in a study of T cells of healthy individuals. Via MiXCR, TCRdb re-called the 5' RACE reads, giving one row per CDR3 protein. The repertoire holds approximately 89,000 distinct CDR3 sequences, with roughly 5% as singletons. Every receptor here comes from a female donor in good health.

The chain uses TRBV30 and TRBJ1-5; 8 bases are a match to TRBD1. V dropped 0 bases and J dropped 6; count of bases not matched to a gene: 4. Germline CDR1 GTSNPN, CDR2 SVGIG (reference sequence). The CDR3 spans 14 residues. CDR3 nucleotides: TGTGCCTGGAGTGTGTCAGGGGGCAGTCAGCCCCAGCATTTT. Translating it yields CAWSVSGGSQPQHF.

On this clonotype: A single base separates this from a much larger clone, so it may be a read error. CDR3 residues: CSVLSGAKVLTF. In DNA form, the CDR3 reads TGCAGCGTCCTGTCTGGGGCCAAAGTCCTGACTTTC. The chain is built from TRBV29-1 and TRBJ2-6, with D possibly TRBD1 on 5 matching bases. The CDR3 spans 12 residues. The germline V gene has CDR1 SQVTM and CDR2 ANQGSEA.

This clonotype was seen more than once but under ten times. CDR3 loop: CASSQWEDGELFF. The CDR3 DNA is TGTGCCAGCAGCCAATGGGAAGACGGGGAGCTGTTTTTT. The chain has TRBV3-1 and TRBJ2-2; D gene uncertain. CDR1 LGHDT and CDR2 YNNKEL come from the germline V gene (reference sequence). The V end lost 2 bases, the J end lost 7 bases, and 8 bases lay between the germline ends. This CDR3 is 13 amino acids long.

In this sample, this clonotype turned up many times. CDR3 in amino acids: CASSLEADYNEQFF. DNA for the CDR3: TGTGCCAGCAGCTTGGAGGCGGACTACAATGAGCAGTTCTTC. J is TRBJ2-1 and V is TRBV5-4; unclear D gene. This CDR3 region has 14 residues. Trimming cost V 0 bases and J 3 bases, with 7 bases left between them. Germline V gene lookup returns CDR1 SGHNT and CDR2 YYREEE (reference sequence).

This clonotype has at least ten counts. V usage is TRBV29-1 and J usage is TRBJ2-1; 9 bases map to TRBD1. The CDR3 is 18 amino acids. Germline V gene data show CDR1 as SQVTM and CDR2 as ANQGSEA. The V and J ends lost 8 bases and 4 bases, in that order; junction bases with no gene match: 21. Here the CDR3 DNA reads TGCAGCCACGAGAGGCCGACAGGGGGGCCCGGGCTATACAATGAGCAGTTCTTC. Residues: CSHERPTGGPGLYNEQFF.

This clonotype was observed many times. Relative to the germline gene, one junction end is altered; a read error may explain this. V and J are TRBV7-7 and TRBJ2-5, with D possibly called TRBD1 or TRBD2 (6 bases each). This CDR3 is built from 13 residues. Germline V gives CDR1 SSHAT, CDR2 FNYEAQ (reference sequence). DNA for the CDR3: TGTGCTAGCAGCTCGGGGGCTCGAGAGACCCAGTACTTC. Its translation: CASSSGARETQYF.